This entry lists 18 T cell receptor beta chains sequenced from one sample in a study of blood T cell repertoires in COVID-19. Measured with immunoSEQ multiplex PCR; TCRdb has only the in-frame clones, and not every one. Altogether roughly 330,000 clones are present, nearly 90% being singletons, with the ten largest covering approximately 5%. Specimen: PBMCs or T cells enriched from blood (not recorded which). Receptors were obtained from a woman younger than 45 who had recovered from COVID-19.

This rearrangement joins TRBV28 to TRBJ1-2; no firm D call. The CDR3 has 11 residues. The ends were cut back, 4 bases at V and 8 bases at J, with 8 bases in the middle. From germline, CDR1 is MDHEN and CDR2 SYDVKM. CDR3 residues: CASSSGPGYTF. The CDR3 DNA sequence: TGTGCCAGCAGTTCAGGTCCGGGCTACACCTTC.

V usage is TRBV30 and J usage is TRBJ2-1; 15 bases line up with TRBD2. Germline V gives CDR1 GTSNPN, CDR2 SVGIG (reference sequence). The CDR3 loop spans 19 amino acids. The trim removed 2 bases at V and 2 bases at J, leaving 10 bases unmatched. CDR3 nucleotide sequence: TGTGCCTGGAGTCGCGGACTAGCGGGGGGGCTCAGACCCTACAATGAGCAGTTCTTC. Translating it yields CAWSRGLAGGLRPYNEQFF.

V usage is TRBV5-1 and J usage is TRBJ1-5; D remains ambiguous. Per the germline V gene, CDR1 is SGHRS and CDR2 is YFSETQ. The CDR3 loop spans 15 amino acids. Trimming took off 0 bases at V and 0 bases at J, with 7 bases between the two ends. CDR3 DNA sequence: TGCGCCAGCAGCTTGGCAGGAAATAGCAATCAGCCCCAGCATTTT. Protein product: CASSLAGNSNQPQHF. Complete variable domain (other parts from reference TRBV5-1 and TRBJ1-5): KAGVTQTPRYLIKTRGQQVTLSCSPISGHRSVSWYQQTPGQGLQFLFEYFSETQRNKGNFPGRFSGRQFSNSRSEMNVSTLELGDSALYLCASSLAGNSNQPQHFGDGTRLSIL.

The chain carries TRBV30 and TRBJ2-7, with TRBD2 identical over 7 bases. Looked up from germline, CDR1 is GTSNPN and CDR2 is SVGIG (reference sequence). The CDR3 length is 14 residues. With V trimmed by 3 bases and J by 7 bases, 12 bases remained unmatched. The DNA for the CDR3 is TGTGCCTGGAGAAGAGGCCTGGGAGGGGTGGAGCAGTACTTC. Encoded protein: CAWRRGLGGVEQYF.

The chain uses TRBV28 and TRBJ1-2; possibly TRBD1 for D (6 bases). The germline CDR1 and CDR2 sequences are MDHEN and SYDVKM. Trimming stripped 7 bases from V and 8 bases from J, with 23 bases between. This CDR3 has 15 amino acids. The CDR3 region has the DNA TGTGCCAGCATCAAACTGGGGGCAGGGGCGCAGGGCTACACCTTC. Translating gives CASIKLGAGAQGYTF.

V usage is TRBV7-3 and J usage is TRBJ1-2; D not resolved. In germline, CDR1 is SGHTA, CDR2 FQGTGA. The CDR3 is made up of 15 amino acids. V gave up 5 bases and J gave up 4 bases, with 17 bases separating them. The CDR3 nucleotides read TGTGCCAGCAGCCCCCAGGCAGGTCAAGGCTATGGCTACACCTTC. Translation gives CASSPQAGQGYGYTF.

The chain has TRBV10-2 and TRBJ2-7; 8 bases match TRBD1. The CDR3 has 13 residues. The J segment lost 5 bases and the V segment lost 7 bases, leaving 7 bases of the junction unmatched. Germline loops: CDR1 WSHSY, CDR2 SAAADI. CDR3 nucleotide sequence: TGCGCCAGCACAGGGGGCGTAGATGACGAGCAGTACTTC. Translation: CASTGGVDDEQYF.

V and J are TRBV27 and TRBJ2-5; unclear D gene. Trimming stripped 6 bases from V and 4 bases from J, with 18 bases between. The CDR3 covers 15 residues. Germline CDR1 MNHEY, CDR2 SMNVEV (reference sequence). DNA for the CDR3: TGTGCCAGCAGCCCCATTGGTGAGTTCGGAGAGACCCAGTACTTC. This sequence encodes CASSPIGEFGETQYF.

The chain joins TRBV10-3 to TRBJ1-1; possible D gene TRBD1, 6 bases. The CDR3 is made up of 15 amino acids. Germline V gene sequence: CDR1 ENHRY, CDR2 SYGVKD. V was trimmed by 0 bases and J by 5 bases, leaving 13 bases between them. The chain's CDR3 is CAISESFSQGTEAFF. The CDR3 nucleotides are TGTGCCATCAGTGAGTCGTTCTCTCAGGGGACTGAAGCTTTCTTT.

The rearrangement joins TRBV7-2 to TRBJ1-2, with TRBD1 matching over 11 bases. The CDR3 sequence is 14 residues long. CDR1 and CDR2 (germline): SGHTA, FQGNSA. With V trimmed by 6 bases and J by 8 bases, 8 bases remained unmatched. The CDR3 DNA follows: TGTGCCAGCAGTTTCGGACAGGGGGCGCGAGGCTACACCTTC. This codes for CASSFGQGARGYTF. Full variable domain (rest looked up from reference TRBV7-2 and TRBJ1-2): GAGVSQSPSNKVTEKGKDVELRCDPISGHTALYWYRQSLGQGLEFLIYFQGNSAPDKSGLPSDRFSAERTGGSVSTLTIQRTQQEDSAVYLCASSFGQGARGYTFGSGTRLTVV.

The CDR3 region has the DNA TGTGCCAGCAGTTACTCGTCGGGGGGGCTCGCAGAGACCCAGTACTTC. It specifies CASSYSSGGLAETQYF. The J gene is TRBJ2-5, the V gene TRBV6-6; 8 bases fit TRBD2. Germline V gene sequence: CDR1 MNHNY, CDR2 SVGAGI (reference sequence). This CDR3 region has 16 residues. With V trimmed by 0 bases and J by 4 bases, 7 bases remained unmatched.

The chain has TRBV7-9 and TRBJ1-1; the D gene is possibly TRBD1 (6 bases). Germline values: CDR1 SEHNR, CDR2 FQNEAQ (reference sequence). The CDR3 runs to 13 residues. The germline V and J ends were trimmed by 8 bases and 2 bases, with 12 bases remaining between them. The CDR3 is CASLQGANTEAFF. For the CDR3, the DNA is TGTGCCAGCTTACAGGGAGCCAACACTGAAGCTTTCTTT.

The rearrangement joins TRBV24-1 to TRBJ2-3; maybe TRBD1 (6 bases). The CDR3 loop spans 13 amino acids. Trimming cost V 12 bases and J 1 base, with 13 bases left between them. Germline V gene sequence: CDR1 KGHDR, CDR2 SFDVKD. CDR3 sequence (DNA): TGTGCCGCCGCAGGGGCGGGCACAGATACGCAGTATTTT. It encodes CAAAGAGTDTQYF.

The chain couples TRBV19 to TRBJ1-1; tentative D call: TRBD1 (5 bases). Trimming stripped 9 bases from V and 0 bases from J, with 17 bases between. The germline CDR1 and CDR2 sequences are LNHDA and SQIVND (reference sequence). The CDR3 runs 15 residues. The CDR3 DNA reads TGTGCCAGCCAAGGGGCAGGAGCCATGAACACTGAAGCTTTCTTT. Protein sequence: CASQGAGAMNTEAFF.

This chain connects TRBV18 to TRBJ1-1, with 7 bases aligning to TRBD1. V lost 6 bases, J lost 0 bases, and 7 bases stayed unmatched. CDR3 length: 15 residues. CDR1 and CDR2 from the germline V gene are KGHSH and LQKENI. The CDR3 loop reads CASSGSRGLNTEAFF. The CDR3 DNA sequence: TGTGCCAGCTCCGGGAGTAGGGGGCTGAACACTGAAGCTTTCTTT.

The chain carries TRBV6-1 and TRBJ2-2; unclear D gene. CDR3 size: 13 residues. V lost 2 bases and J 4 bases, leaving 5 bases between the germline ends. CDR1 is MNHNS, CDR2 SASEGT, per germline. The CDR3 nucleotides are TGTGCCAGCAGTGAATCCAGCACCGGGGAGCTGTTTTTT. As protein: CASSESSTGELFF.

The chain couples TRBV27 to TRBJ2-7, with TRBD2 identical over 9 bases. J lost 6 bases, V lost 6 bases, and 18 bases had no gene match. This CDR3 spans 17 amino acids. In germline, CDR1 is MNHEY, CDR2 SMNVEV (reference sequence). CDR3 sequence reads: CASRAQTLAGARAEQYF. CDR3 nucleotides: TGTGCCAGCAGAGCCCAGACCTTAGCGGGGGCCCGCGCCGAGCAGTACTTC.

The chain joins TRBV12-3 or TRBV12-4 to TRBJ2-3; D gene unclear. This CDR3 contains 13 residues. V was cut by 3 bases and J by 6 bases, with 10 bases left in between. CDR3 sequence (DNA): TGTGCCAGCAGTTTGAATTCAGGTGATACGCAGTATTTT. Translated: CASSLNSGDTQYF.